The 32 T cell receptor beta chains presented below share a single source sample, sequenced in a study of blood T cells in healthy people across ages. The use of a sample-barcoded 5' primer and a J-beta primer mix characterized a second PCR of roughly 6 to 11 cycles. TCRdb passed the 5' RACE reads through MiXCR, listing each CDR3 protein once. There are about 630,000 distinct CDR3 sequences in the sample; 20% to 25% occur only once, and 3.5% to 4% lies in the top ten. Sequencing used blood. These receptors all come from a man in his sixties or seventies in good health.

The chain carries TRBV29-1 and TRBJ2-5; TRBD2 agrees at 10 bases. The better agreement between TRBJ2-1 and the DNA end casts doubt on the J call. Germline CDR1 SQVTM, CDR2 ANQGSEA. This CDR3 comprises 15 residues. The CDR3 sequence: CSVEPSSGRAYEQFF. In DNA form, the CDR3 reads TGCAGCGTTGAGCCATCCAGCGGGAGGGCCTATGAGCAGTTCTTC.

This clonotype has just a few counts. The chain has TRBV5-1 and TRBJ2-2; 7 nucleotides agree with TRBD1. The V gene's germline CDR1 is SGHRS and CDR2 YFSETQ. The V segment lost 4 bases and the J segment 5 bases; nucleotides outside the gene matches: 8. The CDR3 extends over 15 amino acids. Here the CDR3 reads CASSLQGLETGELFF. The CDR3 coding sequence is TGCGCCAGCAGCCTACAGGGGCTGGAAACCGGGGAGCTGTTTTTT.

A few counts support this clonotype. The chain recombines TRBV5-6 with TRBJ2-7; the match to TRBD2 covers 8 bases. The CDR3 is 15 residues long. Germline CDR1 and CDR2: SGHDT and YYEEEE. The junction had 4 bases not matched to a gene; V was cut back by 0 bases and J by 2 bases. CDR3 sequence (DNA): TGTGCCAGCAGCTTGGGAAGCGGGAGTGCCTACGAGCAGTACTTC. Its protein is CASSLGSGSAYEQYF.

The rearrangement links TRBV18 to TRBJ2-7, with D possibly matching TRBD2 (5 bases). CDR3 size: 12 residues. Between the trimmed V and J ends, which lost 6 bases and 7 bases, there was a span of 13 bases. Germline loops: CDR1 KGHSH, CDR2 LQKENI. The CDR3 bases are TGTGCCAGCTCTCCCTCGGGGTGGGAGCAGTACTTC. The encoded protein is CASSPSGWEQYF.

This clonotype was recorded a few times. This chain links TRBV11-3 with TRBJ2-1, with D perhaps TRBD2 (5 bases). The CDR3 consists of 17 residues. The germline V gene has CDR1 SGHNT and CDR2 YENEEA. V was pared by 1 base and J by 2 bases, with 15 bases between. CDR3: CASSLVSGKAAYNEQFF. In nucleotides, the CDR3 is TGTGCCAGCAGCTTAGTTTCCGGGAAGGCTGCCTACAATGAGCAGTTCTTC.

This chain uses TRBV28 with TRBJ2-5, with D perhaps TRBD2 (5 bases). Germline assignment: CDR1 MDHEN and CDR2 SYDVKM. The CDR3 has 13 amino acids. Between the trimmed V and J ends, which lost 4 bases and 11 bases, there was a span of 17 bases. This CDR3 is CASSSPGKYKQYF. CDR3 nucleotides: TGTGCCAGCAGTTCCCCCGGGAAATACAAGCAGTACTTC. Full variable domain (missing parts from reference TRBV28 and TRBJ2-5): DVKVTQSSRYLVKRTGEKVFLECVQDMDHENMFWYRQDPGLGLRLIYFSYDVKMKEKGDIPEGYSVSREKKERFSLILESASTNQTSMYLCASSSPGKYKQYFGPGTRLLVL.

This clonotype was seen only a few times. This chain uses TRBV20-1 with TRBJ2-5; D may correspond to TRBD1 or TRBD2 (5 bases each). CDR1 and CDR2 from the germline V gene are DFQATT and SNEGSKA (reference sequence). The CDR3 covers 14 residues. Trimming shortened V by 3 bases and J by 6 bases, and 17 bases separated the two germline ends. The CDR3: CSASNQGPRQTQYF. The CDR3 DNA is TGCAGTGCTAGTAACCAGGGACCAAGACAGACCCAGTACTTC.

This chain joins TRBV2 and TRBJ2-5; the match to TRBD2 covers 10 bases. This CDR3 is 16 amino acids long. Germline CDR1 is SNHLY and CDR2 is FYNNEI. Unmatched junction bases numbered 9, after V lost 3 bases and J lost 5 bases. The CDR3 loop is CASSDGLAGAGETQYF. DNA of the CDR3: TGTGCCAGCAGTGATGGGCTAGCGGGAGCCGGGGAGACCCAGTACTTC.

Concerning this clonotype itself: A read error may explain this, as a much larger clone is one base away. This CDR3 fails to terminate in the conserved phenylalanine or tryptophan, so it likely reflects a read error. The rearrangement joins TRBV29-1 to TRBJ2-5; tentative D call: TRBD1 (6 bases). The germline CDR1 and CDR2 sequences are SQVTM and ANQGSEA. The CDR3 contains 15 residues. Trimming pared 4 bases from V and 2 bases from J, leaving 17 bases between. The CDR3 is CSVAAPGQKQETQYL. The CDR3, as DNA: TGCAGCGTTGCGGCCCCAGGACAGAAGCAAGAGACCCAGTACCTC.

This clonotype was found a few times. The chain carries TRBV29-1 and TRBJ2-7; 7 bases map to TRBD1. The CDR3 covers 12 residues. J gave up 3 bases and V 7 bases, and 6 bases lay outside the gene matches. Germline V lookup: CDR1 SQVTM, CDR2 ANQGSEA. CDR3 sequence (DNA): TGCAGCGCCCGGGACAGAGTCTACGAGCAGTACTTC. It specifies CSARDRVYEQYF.

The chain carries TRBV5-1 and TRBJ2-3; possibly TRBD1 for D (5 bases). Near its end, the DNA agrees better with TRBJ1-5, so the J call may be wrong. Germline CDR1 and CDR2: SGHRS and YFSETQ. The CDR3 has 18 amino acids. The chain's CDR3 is CASSLGTSGSGQADTQHF. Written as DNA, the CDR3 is TGCGCCAGCAGCTTAGGGACTAGCGGGAGTGGTCAAGCAGATACGCAGCATTTT.

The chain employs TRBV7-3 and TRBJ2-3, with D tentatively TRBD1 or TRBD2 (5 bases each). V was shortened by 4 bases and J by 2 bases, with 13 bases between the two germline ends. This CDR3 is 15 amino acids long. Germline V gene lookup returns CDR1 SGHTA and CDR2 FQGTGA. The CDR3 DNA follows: TGTGCCAGCAGCTGGGACCTAGTCGCCACAGATACGCAGTATTTT. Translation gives CASSWDLVATDTQYF.

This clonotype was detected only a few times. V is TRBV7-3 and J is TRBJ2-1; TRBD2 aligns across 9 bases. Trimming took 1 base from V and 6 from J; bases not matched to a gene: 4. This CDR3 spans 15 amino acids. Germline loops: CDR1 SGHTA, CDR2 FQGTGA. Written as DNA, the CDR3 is TGTGCCAGCAGCTTAAGTAGCGGGAGTGTCAATGAGCAGTTCTTC. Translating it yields CASSLSSGSVNEQFF.

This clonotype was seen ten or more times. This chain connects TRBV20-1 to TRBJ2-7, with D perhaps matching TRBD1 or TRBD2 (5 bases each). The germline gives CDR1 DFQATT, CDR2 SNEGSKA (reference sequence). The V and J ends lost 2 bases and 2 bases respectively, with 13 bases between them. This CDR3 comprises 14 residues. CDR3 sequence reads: CSARYRDGTYEQYF. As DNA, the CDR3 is TGCAGTGCTAGATACCGGGACGGAACCTACGAGCAGTACTTC.

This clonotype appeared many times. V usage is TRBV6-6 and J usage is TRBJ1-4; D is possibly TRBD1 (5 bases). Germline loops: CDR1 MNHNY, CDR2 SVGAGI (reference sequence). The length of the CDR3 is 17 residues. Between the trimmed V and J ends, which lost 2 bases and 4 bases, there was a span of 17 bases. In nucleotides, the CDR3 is TGTGCCAGCAGTTACCGGCGGTCAAGGGACTTTAATGAAAAACTGTTTTTT. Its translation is CASSYRRSRDFNEKLFF.

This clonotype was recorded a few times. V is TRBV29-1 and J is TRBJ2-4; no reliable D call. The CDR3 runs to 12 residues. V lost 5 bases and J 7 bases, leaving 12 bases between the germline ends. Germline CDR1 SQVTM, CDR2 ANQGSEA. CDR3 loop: CSVFGPTNIQYF. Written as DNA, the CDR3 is TGCAGCGTTTTTGGACCGACGAACATTCAGTACTTC. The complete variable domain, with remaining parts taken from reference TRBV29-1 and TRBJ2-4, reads SAVISQKPSRDICQRGTSLTIQCQVDSQVTMMFWYRQQPGQSLTLIATANQGSEATYESGFVIDKFPISRPNLTFSTLTVSNMSPEDSSIYLCSVFGPTNIQYFGAGTRLSVL.

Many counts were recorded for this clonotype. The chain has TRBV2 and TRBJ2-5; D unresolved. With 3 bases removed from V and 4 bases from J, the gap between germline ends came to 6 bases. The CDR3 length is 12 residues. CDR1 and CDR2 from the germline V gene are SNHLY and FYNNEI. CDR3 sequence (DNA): TGTGCCAGCAGTGACTACTCAGAGACCCAGTACTTC. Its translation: CASSDYSETQYF. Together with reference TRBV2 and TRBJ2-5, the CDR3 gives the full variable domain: EPEVTQTPSHQVTQMGQEVILRCVPISNHLYFYWYRQILGQKVEFLVSFYNNEISEKSEIFDDQFSVERPDGSNFTLKIRSTKLEDSAMYFCASSDYSETQYFGPGTRLLVL.

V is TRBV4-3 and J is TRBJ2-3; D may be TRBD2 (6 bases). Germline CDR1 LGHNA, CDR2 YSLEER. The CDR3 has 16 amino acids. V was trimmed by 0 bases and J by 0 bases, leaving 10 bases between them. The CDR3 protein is CASSQDVGGSTDTQYF. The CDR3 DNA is TGCGCCAGCAGCCAAGATGTCGGGGGAAGCACAGATACGCAGTATTTT.

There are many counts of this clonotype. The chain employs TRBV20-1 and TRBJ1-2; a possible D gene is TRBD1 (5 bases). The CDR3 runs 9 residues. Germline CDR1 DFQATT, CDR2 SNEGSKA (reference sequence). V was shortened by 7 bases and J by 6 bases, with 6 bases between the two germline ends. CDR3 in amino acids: CSVGDGYTF. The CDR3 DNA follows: TGCAGTGTAGGGGATGGCTACACCTTC.

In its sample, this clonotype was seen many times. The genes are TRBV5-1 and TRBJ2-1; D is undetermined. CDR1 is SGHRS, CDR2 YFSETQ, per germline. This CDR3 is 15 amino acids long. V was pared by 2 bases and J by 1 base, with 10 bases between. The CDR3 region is CASSFYGSSYNEQFF. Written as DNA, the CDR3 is TGCGCCAGCAGCTTCTACGGCTCATCCTACAATGAGCAGTTCTTC.

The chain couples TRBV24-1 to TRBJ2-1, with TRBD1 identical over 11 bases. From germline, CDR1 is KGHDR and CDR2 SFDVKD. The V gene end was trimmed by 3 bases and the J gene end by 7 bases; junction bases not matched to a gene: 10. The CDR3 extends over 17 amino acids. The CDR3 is CATSDISDRGRNNEQFF. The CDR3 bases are TGTGCCACCAGTGATATTTCGGACAGGGGGCGAAATAATGAGCAGTTCTTC.

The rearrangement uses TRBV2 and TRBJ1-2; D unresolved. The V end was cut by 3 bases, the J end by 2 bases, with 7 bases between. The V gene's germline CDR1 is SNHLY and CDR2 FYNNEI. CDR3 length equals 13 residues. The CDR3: CASSEAGNYGYTF. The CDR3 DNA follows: TGTGCCAGCAGTGAGGCGGGGAACTATGGCTACACCTTC.

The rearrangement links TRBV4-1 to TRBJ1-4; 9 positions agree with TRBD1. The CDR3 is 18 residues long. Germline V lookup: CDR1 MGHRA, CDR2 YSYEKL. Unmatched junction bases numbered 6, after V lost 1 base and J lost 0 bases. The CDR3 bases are TGCGCCAGCAGCCAAGCGGGACAGGGCGGTGCAACTAATGAAAAACTGTTTTTT. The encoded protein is CASSQAGQGGATNEKLFF.

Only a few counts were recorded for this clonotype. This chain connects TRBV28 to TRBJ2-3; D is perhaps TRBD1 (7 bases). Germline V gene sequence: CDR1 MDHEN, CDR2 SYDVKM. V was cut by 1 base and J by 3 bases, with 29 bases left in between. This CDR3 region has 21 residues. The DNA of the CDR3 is TGTGCCAGCAGTTTATTCAGGGTGTCGGGGGACAGCGTATTCTTGACAGATACGCAGTATTTT. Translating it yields CASSLFRVSGDSVFLTDTQYF. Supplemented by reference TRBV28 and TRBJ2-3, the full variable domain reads DVKVTQSSRYLVKRTGEKVFLECVQDMDHENMFWYRQDPGLGLRLIYFSYDVKMKEKGDIPEGYSVSREKKERFSLILESASTNQTSMYLCASSLFRVSGDSVFLTDTQYFGPGTRLTVL.

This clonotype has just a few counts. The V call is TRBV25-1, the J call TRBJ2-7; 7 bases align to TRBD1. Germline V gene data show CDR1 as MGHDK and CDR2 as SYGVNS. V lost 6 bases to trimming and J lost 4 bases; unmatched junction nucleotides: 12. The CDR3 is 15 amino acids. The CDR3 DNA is TGTGCCAGCAGGGGAGACCGGGACAGAAAGTACGAGCAGTACTTC. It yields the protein CASRGDRDRKYEQYF.

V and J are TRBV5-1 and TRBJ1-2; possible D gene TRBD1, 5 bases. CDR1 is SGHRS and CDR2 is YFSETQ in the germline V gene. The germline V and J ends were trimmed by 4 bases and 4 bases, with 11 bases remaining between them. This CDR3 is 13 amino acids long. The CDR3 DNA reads TGCGCCAGCAGCCCGGGGGGGGGCTATGGCTACACCTTC. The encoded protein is CASSPGGGYGYTF.

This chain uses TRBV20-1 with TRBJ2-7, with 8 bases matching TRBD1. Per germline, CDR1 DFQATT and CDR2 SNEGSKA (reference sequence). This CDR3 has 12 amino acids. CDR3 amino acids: CRADRGDYEQYF. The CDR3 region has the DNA TGCAGGGCCGACAGGGGCGACTACGAGCAGTACTTC.

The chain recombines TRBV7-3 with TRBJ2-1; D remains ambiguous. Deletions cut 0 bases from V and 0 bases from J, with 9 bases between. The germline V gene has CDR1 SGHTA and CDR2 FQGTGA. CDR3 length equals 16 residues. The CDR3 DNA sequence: TGTGCCAGCAGCTTAACTTCCACAGTCTCCTACAATGAGCAGTTCTTC. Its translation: CASSLTSTVSYNEQFF.

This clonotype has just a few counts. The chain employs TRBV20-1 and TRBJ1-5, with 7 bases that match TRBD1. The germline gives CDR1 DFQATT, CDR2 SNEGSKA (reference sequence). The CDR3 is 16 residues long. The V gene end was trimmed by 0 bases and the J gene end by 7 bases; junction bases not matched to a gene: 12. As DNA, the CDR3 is TGCAGTGCTAGAGAAACAGTCAGGGGGTCGGGACAGCCCCAGCATTTT. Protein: CSARETVRGSGQPQHF.

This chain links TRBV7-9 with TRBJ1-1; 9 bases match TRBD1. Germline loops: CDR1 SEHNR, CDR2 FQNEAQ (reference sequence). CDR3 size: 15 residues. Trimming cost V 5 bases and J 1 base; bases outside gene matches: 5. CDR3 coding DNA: TGTGCCAGCAGCGCACGACAGGGGGGGAACACTGAAGCTTTCTTT. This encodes CASSARQGGNTEAFF.

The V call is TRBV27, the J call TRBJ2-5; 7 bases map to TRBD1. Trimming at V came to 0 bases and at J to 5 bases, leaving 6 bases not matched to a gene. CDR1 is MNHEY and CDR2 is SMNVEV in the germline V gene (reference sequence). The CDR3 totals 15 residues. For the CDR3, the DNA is TGTGCCAGCAGTTTATCGACAGGGAGTATGGAGACCCAGTACTTC. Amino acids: CASSLSTGSMETQYF.

The DNA of the CDR3 is TGTGCCAGCAGTGAACAACTAGCGGGAGTATCAGATACGCAGTATTTT. It yields the protein CASSEQLAGVSDTQYF. This chain joins TRBV6-1 and TRBJ2-3, with 11 bases identical to TRBD2. Germline lookup yields CDR1 MNHNS and CDR2 SASEGT. J lost 4 bases, V lost 2 bases, and 5 bases had no gene match. The CDR3 has 16 amino acids.